This entry is about one T cell receptor beta chain. The antigen remains unidentified. CD4+ T cell isolation took place after less than 13 days of culture. This sample was taken from a study of vaccination effects on CD4 cells after COVID-19. The ends lost 1 base at V and 0 bases at J; junction bases unmatched: 5. The length of the CDR3 is 16 residues. Germline CDR1 SGHNT, CDR2 YYREEE (reference sequence). Some clones are missing from TCRdb's copy, which holds only in-frame ones; the method was immunoSEQ multiplex PCR. The table lists 50,000 or so clones, approximately 70% of them singletons. The study's findings and limits: Long after vaccination, the clones induced by infection and by vaccine shrank markedly in size. From healthy vaccinees, only 1 of 255 vaccine-induced clones also reacted to common cold coronaviruses.

The sequencing here drew on CD4+ T cells from PBMCs cultured without peptide, taken before COVID-19 vaccination. The TCR sequence derives from a human donor who received a COVID-19 vaccine. This chain connects TRBV5-4 to TRBJ2-3; 7 bases match TRBD2. CDR3 nucleotides: TGTGCCAGCAGCTTGTGGTCTAGCGGCAGCACAGATACGCAGTATTTT. It specifies CASSLWSSGSTDTQYF.